This T cell receptor beta chain derives from a study of shared clonotypes between healthy human individuals. The assay was immunoSEQ multiplex PCR, and TCRdb's table has in-frame clones only and misses some. The sample carries roughly 2 million clones, over 85% recorded once. As defined, naive CD8 cells were CD45RO-negative and positively selected for CCR7, with terminally differentiated effector memory CD45RA+ cells excluded. Concerning this clone: The sample carries other DNA sequences with the same CDR3.

There are 13 residues in the CDR3. Trimming removed 0 bases from V and 7 bases from J, with 10 bases in between. Looked up from germline, CDR1 is MNHEY and CDR2 is SVGAGI. The sample was naive CD8+ T cells sorted from blood. The sequence derives from a man aged 18 to 30 in good health. The J gene is TRBJ2-7, the V gene TRBV6-5, with D perhaps matching TRBD2 (6 bases). The CDR3 bases are TGTGCCAGCAGTTACTCGGAGGGAGAAGAGCAGTACTTC. Translating it yields CASSYSEGEEQYF.